This T cell receptor beta chain appears in the sequencing data of a study of blood T cell repertoires in COVID-19. At the level of the study: PBMCs, B-cell-depleted T cells, or T cells provided the cDNA or gDNA that made up the material.

The CDR3 has 14 amino acids. CDR1 is MNHNS and CDR2 is SASEGT in the germline V gene. Trimming removed 1 base from V and 4 bases from J, with 10 bases in between. Authors' processing steps: Cell counts per sample came from amplifying reference gene primers. The protocol was immunoSEQ multiplex PCR, while the TCRdb copy is restricted to in-frame clones and leaves out a portion. From that table come the V and J calls and clone size; the DNA was used to work out D and trimming. The table includes almost 250,000 clones, around nine tenths detected once. This clonotype was sampled from a woman aged 60 to 75 who had recovered from COVID-19. The J gene is TRBJ1-2, the V gene TRBV6-1; D remains unclear. The sequenced sample was peripheral blood. In DNA form, the CDR3 reads TGTGCCAGCAGTGAAGTGGTCGGGGTCTATGGCTACACCTTC. The encoded protein is CASSEVVGVYGYTF.